This TCR beta chain was sequenced during a study of somatic mutations in cytotoxic T cells in rheumatoid arthritis. Study background: Patient blood (about 30 ml EDTA) was collected right after diagnosis, preceding any treatment. Several of the V beta antibody-stained T-cell populations were flow-sorted at nearly 100% purity; V beta1+ cells were among them and were sequenced for TCRB.

For this clone: Antigen unknown.

The CDR3 contains 18 residues. The J segment lost 4 bases and the V segment lost 0 bases, leaving 9 bases of the junction unmatched. Germline loops: CDR1 MNHNS, CDR2 SASEGT. Sequencing used immunoSEQ multiplex PCR; TCRdb keeps in-frame clones, though not all of them. Of about 20,000 clones in the sample, more than 65% are singletons; the top ten hold about 10%. General study findings and limits: The study found that the largest CD8+ clone exceeded 20% of CD8+ cells in about an eighth of the roughly 65 patients. Rheumatoid arthritis patients showed CD8+ clonality increasing with age, unlike healthy controls.

This sequence originates from an adult with rheumatoid arthritis. The sequenced sample was CD8+ T cells sorted from blood. The chain employs TRBV6-1 and TRBJ2-1, with TRBD2 identical over 10 bases. The CDR3 DNA reads as TGTGCCAGCAGTGAAGCCCGCCTAGCGGGAGAATGGTACAATGAGCAGTTCTTC. This encodes CASSEARLAGEWYNEQFF.